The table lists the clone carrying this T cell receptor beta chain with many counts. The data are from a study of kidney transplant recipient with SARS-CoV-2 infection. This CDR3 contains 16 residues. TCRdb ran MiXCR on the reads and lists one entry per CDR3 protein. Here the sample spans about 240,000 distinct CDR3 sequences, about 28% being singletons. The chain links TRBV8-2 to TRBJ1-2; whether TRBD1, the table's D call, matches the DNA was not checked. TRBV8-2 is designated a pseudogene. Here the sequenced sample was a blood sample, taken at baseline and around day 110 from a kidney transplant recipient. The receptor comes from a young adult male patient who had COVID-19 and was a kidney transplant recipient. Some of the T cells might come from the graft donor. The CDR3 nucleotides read TGTGGCAGTCGCCTGTATGATAGCCGAAAGACCTATGGCTACACCTTC. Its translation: CGSRLYDSRKTYGYTF.